This TCR beta chain was sequenced during a study of blood T cell repertoires in COVID-19. Study context: The samples span acute and convalescent COVID-19 from the United States, Italy and Spain. PBMCs, B-cell-depleted T cells, or T cells provided the cDNA or gDNA that made up the material.

Under the authors' procedure: By means of reference gene primer amplification, nucleated cell counts were estimated. The repertoire was sequenced with immunoSEQ multiplex PCR; TCRdb's copy has only in-frame clones and lacks some. That table supplies the V and J calls and clone size; D and trimming were determined from the DNA. The table has hundreds of thousands of clones, approximately 83% seen once. This clone has only one observation. The receptor's source is a man aged 80 or over with acute or convalescent COVID-19. The specimen was peripheral blood.

The CDR3 sequence is CASSLGLANTGELFF. CDR3 DNA: TGTGCCAGCAGTTTGGGACTAGCCAACACCGGGGAGCTGTTTTTT. The chain has TRBV2 and TRBJ2-2; 9 bases match TRBD2. CDR1 and CDR2 from the germline V gene are SNHLY and FYNNEI. The CDR3 runs to 15 residues. V was pared by 5 bases and J by 2 bases, with 3 bases of the junction left unmatched.